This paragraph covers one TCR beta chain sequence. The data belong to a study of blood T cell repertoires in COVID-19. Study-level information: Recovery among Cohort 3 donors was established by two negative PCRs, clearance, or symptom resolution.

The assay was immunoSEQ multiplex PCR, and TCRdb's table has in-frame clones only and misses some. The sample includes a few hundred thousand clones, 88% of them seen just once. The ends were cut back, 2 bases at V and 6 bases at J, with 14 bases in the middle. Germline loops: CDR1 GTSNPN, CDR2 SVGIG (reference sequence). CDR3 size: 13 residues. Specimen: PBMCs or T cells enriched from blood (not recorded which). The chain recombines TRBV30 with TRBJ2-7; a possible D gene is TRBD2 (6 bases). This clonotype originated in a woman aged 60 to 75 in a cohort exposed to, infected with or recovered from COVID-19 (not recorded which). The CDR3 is CAWSNLQAGEQYF. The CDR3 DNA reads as TGTGCCTGGAGTAACCTTCAAGCGGGCGAGCAGTACTTC.